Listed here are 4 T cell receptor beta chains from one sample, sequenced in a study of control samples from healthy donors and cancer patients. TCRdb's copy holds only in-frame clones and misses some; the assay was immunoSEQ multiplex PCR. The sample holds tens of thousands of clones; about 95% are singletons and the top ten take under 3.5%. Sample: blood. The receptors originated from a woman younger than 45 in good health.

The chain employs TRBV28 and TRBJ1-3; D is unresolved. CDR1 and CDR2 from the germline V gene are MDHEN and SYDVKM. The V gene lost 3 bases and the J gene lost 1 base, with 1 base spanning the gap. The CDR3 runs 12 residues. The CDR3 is CASSLSGNTIYF. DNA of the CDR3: TGTGCCAGCAGTTTGTCTGGAAACACCATATATTTT. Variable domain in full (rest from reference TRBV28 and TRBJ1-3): DVKVTQSSRYLVKRTGEKVFLECVQDMDHENMFWYRQDPGLGLRLIYFSYDVKMKEKGDIPEGYSVSREKKERFSLILESASTNQTSMYLCASSLSGNTIYFGEGSWLTVV.

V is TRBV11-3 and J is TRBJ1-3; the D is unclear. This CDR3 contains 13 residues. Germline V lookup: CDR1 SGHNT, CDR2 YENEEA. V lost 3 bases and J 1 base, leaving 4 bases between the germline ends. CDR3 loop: CASSLGSGNTIYF. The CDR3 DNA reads TGTGCCAGCAGCTTGGGATCTGGAAACACCATATATTTT. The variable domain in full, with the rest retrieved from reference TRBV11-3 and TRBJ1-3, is EAGVVQSPRYKIIEKKQPVAFWCNPISGHNTLYWYLQNLGQGPELLIRYENEEAVDDSQLPKDRFSAERLKGVDSTLKIQPAELGDSAVYLCASSLGSGNTIYFGEGSWLTVV.

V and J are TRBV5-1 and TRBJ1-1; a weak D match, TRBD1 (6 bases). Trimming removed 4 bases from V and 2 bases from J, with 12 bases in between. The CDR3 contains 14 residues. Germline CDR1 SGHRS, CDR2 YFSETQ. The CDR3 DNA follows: TGCGCCAGCAGCCTCCGACAGGAAAACACTGAAGCTTTCTTT. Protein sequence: CASSLRQENTEAFF.

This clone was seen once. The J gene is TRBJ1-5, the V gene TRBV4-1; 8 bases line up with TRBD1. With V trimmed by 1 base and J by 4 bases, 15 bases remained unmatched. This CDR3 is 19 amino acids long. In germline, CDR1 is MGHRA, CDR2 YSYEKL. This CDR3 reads CASSQVGVGIRTGNQPQHF. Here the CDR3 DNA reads TGCGCCAGCAGCCAAGTAGGGGTGGGTATAAGGACAGGGAATCAGCCCCAGCATTTT.